What follows are 9 T cell receptor beta chains derived from one specimen sequenced in a study of immune reconstitution after stem cell transplant in scleroderma. TCRdb reanalysed the RT-PCR reads using MiXCR and keeps one entry per CDR3 protein. The sample holds roughly 1,600 distinct CDR3 sequences, 7.5% to 9% seen once. Collection of the sample occurred before or after autologous hematopoietic stem cell transplantation (not recorded which). These receptors originate from a female donor with systemic sclerosis.

Within the sample, this clonotype is medium-sized. This chain joins TRBV9 and TRBJ2-1; 13 positions agree with TRBD2. V shed 2 bases, J shed 7 bases, and the junction held 9 bases outside the gene matches. Germline V gene lookup returns CDR1 SGDLS and CDR2 YYNGEE. This CDR3 has 17 amino acids. CDR3 nucleotides: TGTGCCAGCAGCGTTACCCGGACTAGCGGGAGCAGGAATGAGCAGTTCTTC. Its translation: CASSVTRTSGSRNEQFF.

V is TRBV6-2 or TRBV6-3 and J is TRBJ2-7; 12 bases line up with TRBD2. The CDR3 length is 14 residues. Germline CDR1 reads MNHEY; CDR2 reads SVGEGT. Trimming cost V 5 bases and J 5 bases; bases outside gene matches: 4. The CDR3 region has the DNA TGTGCCAGCAGTCGACTAGCGGGAGCAAACGAGCAGTACTTC. Its protein is CASSRLAGANEQYF.

This clonotype has just a few counts. One base away lies a much larger clone, so this may be a sequencing read error. The chain carries TRBV10-2 and TRBJ2-1, with D perhaps matching TRBD2 (5 bases). The V gene's germline CDR1 is WSHSY and CDR2 SAAADI. This CDR3 contains 11 residues. CDR3 nucleotide sequence: TGCGTCAGCGGTGCTGGGAATGAGCAGTTCTTC. This translates into CVSGAGNEQFF.

Within the sample, this clonotype is large. The V call is TRBV7-9, the J call TRBJ2-7; TRBD1 agrees at 8 bases. Germline V gene sequence: CDR1 SEHNR, CDR2 FQNEAQ (reference sequence). The CDR3 spans 16 residues. Unmatched junction bases numbered 8, after V lost 4 bases and J lost 0 bases. The CDR3 sequence is CASSSLGTGLSYEQYF. The CDR3 DNA sequence: TGTGCCAGCAGCTCCCTCGGGACAGGCCTCTCCTACGAGCAGTACTTC.

The sample holds many counts of this clonotype. The chain carries TRBV5-4 and TRBJ2-1; 11 bases are a match to TRBD2. V was pared by 5 bases and J by 2 bases, with 15 bases of the junction left unmatched. Germline loops: CDR1 SGHNT, CDR2 YYREEE (reference sequence). This CDR3 has 19 amino acids. CDR3 sequence (DNA): TGTGCCAGCAGGAGAGGGGGCGCAATGACTAGCGGGGCCTACAATGAGCAGTTCTTC. Protein sequence: CASRRGGAMTSGAYNEQFF.

The rearrangement uses TRBV11-2 and TRBJ2-1, with D perhaps matching TRBD1 (6 bases). With 4 bases removed from V and 2 bases from J, the gap between germline ends came to 15 bases. Germline lookup yields CDR1 SGHAT and CDR2 FQNNGV. The CDR3 has 16 residues. DNA of the CDR3: TGTGCCAGCAGCTATAGTGCAGGGGCTACCTACAATGAGCAGTTCTTC. This sequence encodes CASSYSAGATYNEQFF.

This clonotype is labeled as medium-sized. The chain couples TRBV10-3 to TRBJ2-3, with 11 bases fitting TRBD1. CDR1 and CDR2 (germline): ENHRY, SYGVKD. The V and J ends lost 8 bases and 4 bases, in that order; junction bases with no gene match: 2. The CDR3 spans 13 residues. CDR3 sequence: CAIGTGGADTQYF. DNA of the CDR3: TGTGCCATCGGGACAGGGGGAGCAGATACGCAGTATTTT.

This clonotype is judged large. V usage is TRBV3-1 and J usage is TRBJ1-1; possible D gene TRBD1, 5 bases. This CDR3 has 16 residues. Trimming cost V 0 bases and J 1 base, with 12 bases left between them. In germline, CDR1 is LGHDT, CDR2 YNNKEL (reference sequence). CDR3 amino acids: CASSQEGEGRNTEAFF. The CDR3 bases are TGTGCCAGCAGCCAAGAGGGGGAGGGGAGGAACACTGAAGCTTTCTTT.

This clonotype showed up just a few times. The gene calls are TRBV7-6 and TRBJ1-6; 7 bases map to TRBD1. J was trimmed by 10 bases and V by 1 base; bases with no gene match: 1. This CDR3 spans 13 amino acids. Germline V CDR1 and CDR2: SGHVS, FNYEAQ. CDR3 in DNA: TGTGCCAGCAGCTTAGACAGGGGATCACCCCTCCACTTT. Translated, it gives CASSLDRGSPLHF.